This T cell receptor (beta chain) was obtained from a study of blood T cells in healthy people across ages. Study overall: About one barcoded TCR beta cDNA was captured per two T cells.

Overall study findings and caveats: Donors of long life had a larger count of naive CD4+ cells and greater diversity than aged donors.

The CDR3 has 12 amino acids. Germline-derived CDR1 and CDR2 are SEHNR and FQNEAQ (reference sequence). This clonotype was seen many times. As yet, its antigen is unknown. The junction does not match germline at one end; this may be a read error. With a J-beta primer mix and a sample-barcoded 5' primer, a second PCR ran roughly 6 to 11 cycles. Every cDNA molecule carried a tag from a template-switch adaptor bearing 12 random nucleotides. Each CDR3 protein gets one entry after TCRdb re-called the 5' RACE reads with MiXCR. The sample lists 1.5 million to 2 million distinct CDR3 sequences; about two fifths were seen once.

The receptor's source is a human donor in good health. The sequencing sample was made of blood. The V call is TRBV7-9, the J call TRBJ2-7; 8 bases are a match to TRBD1. CDR3 sequence reads: CASSLTGVEQYF. DNA for the CDR3: TGCGCCAGCAGCCTGACAGGGGTCGAGCAGTACTTC.